A single sample is the source of the 27 T cell receptor beta chains below, sequenced in a study of T cell changes during pregnancy in multiple sclerosis. Method: immunoSEQ multiplex PCR; TCRdb's copy keeps in-frame clones and lacks some. The repertoire holds tens of thousands of clones, with around 94% as singletons. Sequenced here: CD8+ T cells from peripheral blood mononuclear cells, sampled before pregnancy. The source is a female donor with multiple sclerosis, enrolled in a pregnancy study.

The chain joins TRBV27 to TRBJ2-2; no clear D gene. The length of the CDR3 is 12 residues. V lost 6 bases and J lost 5, with 7 bases in between. The V gene's germline CDR1 is MNHEY and CDR2 SMNVEV (reference sequence). CDR3 nucleotides: TGTGCCAGCAGAGCTGATACCGGGGAGCTGTTTTTT. This gives the protein CASRADTGELFF.

The gene calls are TRBV18 and TRBJ2-7; 7 nucleotides match TRBD2. CDR1 and CDR2 (germline): KGHSH, LQKENI. The CDR3 contains 14 residues. V lost 6 bases to trimming and J lost 3 bases; unmatched junction nucleotides: 8. CDR3 coding DNA: TGTGCCAGCTCCGCCTACCGGGGGGACTACGAGCAGTACTTC. The encoded protein is CASSAYRGDYEQYF. The full variable domain, with the rest looked up from reference TRBV18 and TRBJ2-7, is NAGVMQNPRHLVRRRGQEARLRCSPMKGHSHVYWYRQLPEEGLKFMVYLQKENIIDESGMPKERFSAEFPKEGPSILRIQQVVRGDSAAYFCASSAYRGDYEQYFGPGTRLTVT.

The J gene is TRBJ1-1, the V gene TRBV19; TRBD1 aligns across 7 bases. The J segment lost 4 bases and the V segment lost 5 bases, leaving 7 bases of the junction unmatched. CDR3 size: 14 residues. Per the germline V gene, CDR1 is LNHDA and CDR2 is SQIVND (reference sequence). DNA for the CDR3: TGTGCCAGTAGTGCTACGACAGGGTTCACTGAAGCTTTCTTT. This codes for CASSATTGFTEAFF.

The chain joins TRBV6-4 to TRBJ2-5, with 7 bases matching TRBD1. Trimming at V came to 3 bases and at J to 2 bases, leaving 3 bases not matched to a gene. The CDR3 extends over 14 amino acids. Germline CDR1 MRHNA, CDR2 SNTAGT. CDR3 residues: CASSERGQQETQYF. The CDR3 nucleotides read TGTGCCAGCAGTGAAAGGGGACAGCAAGAGACCCAGTACTTC.

This chain uses TRBV19 with TRBJ1-1; perhaps TRBD1 as D (5 bases). Germline CDR1 is LNHDA and CDR2 is SQIVND (reference sequence). This CDR3 is built from 15 residues. Trimming pared 3 bases from V and 4 bases from J, leaving 15 bases between. The CDR3 sequence: CASSILQGLGTEAFF. The CDR3 nucleotides are TGTGCCAGTAGTATCTTGCAGGGATTAGGCACTGAAGCTTTCTTT.

The CDR3 DNA reads TGTGCCAGCAGTTTTGCTAGCCGTTTGAGGACTGAAGCTTTCTTT. Encoded protein: CASSFASRLRTEAFF. V gene TRBV28 combines with J gene TRBJ1-1, with unresolved D. The CDR3 runs 15 residues. V shed 3 bases and J shed 5 bases, with 16 bases lying between them. Germline V gene data show CDR1 as MDHEN and CDR2 as SYDVKM.

The chain's CDR3 is CASSSRAGRGADTQYF. CDR3 DNA sequence: TGTGCCAGCAGCTCTAGAGCGGGAAGGGGAGCAGATACGCAGTATTTT. V usage is TRBV13 and J usage is TRBJ2-3, with 7 bases matching TRBD2. CDR3 length: 16 amino acids. From germline, CDR1 is PRHDT and CDR2 FYEKMQ (reference sequence). V dropped 4 bases and J dropped 4; count of bases not matched to a gene: 11.

In this sample, this clone turned up once. This chain connects TRBV19 to TRBJ2-7, with 10 bases matching TRBD2. The germline gives CDR1 LNHDA, CDR2 SQIVND (reference sequence). The junction had 11 bases not matched to a gene; V was cut back by 4 bases and J by 2 bases. The CDR3 spans 17 residues. As DNA, the CDR3 is TGTGCCAGTAGTACGACCCTCCTAGCGGGGGCGACCTACGAGCAGTACTTC. Translated: CASSTTLLAGATYEQYF.

The table lists this clone with a count of one. The chain recombines TRBV7-8 with TRBJ2-3; D might be TRBD2 (6 bases). Trimming stripped 5 bases from V and 3 bases from J, with 15 bases between. Germline values: CDR1 SGHVS, CDR2 FQNEAQ. The CDR3 length is 15 residues. DNA of the CDR3: TGTGCCAGCAGCCCATGGGGGGAAGAAACAGATACGCAGTATTTT. It specifies CASSPWGEETDTQYF.

The chain links TRBV19 to TRBJ2-7; D remains unclear. Germline V gene sequence: CDR1 LNHDA, CDR2 SQIVND (reference sequence). V lost 5 bases to trimming and J lost 2 bases, with 10 bases between them. This CDR3 contains 13 residues. DNA of the CDR3: TGTGCCAGTAGTTATACAGCTACCTACGAGCAGTACTTC. This encodes CASSYTATYEQYF.

This clone appeared a single time. This chain connects TRBV19 to TRBJ1-5; a possible D gene is TRBD1 (6 bases). The CDR3 is 15 amino acids. The V gene lost 5 bases and the J gene lost 4 bases, with 15 bases spanning the gap. In germline, CDR1 is LNHDA, CDR2 SQIVND (reference sequence). CDR3 sequence reads: CASSGWRGLNQPQHF. The DNA of the CDR3 is TGTGCCAGTAGTGGTTGGCGGGGGCTTAATCAGCCCCAGCATTTT.

V gene TRBV5-1 combines with J gene TRBJ2-1, with D possibly matching TRBD1 (5 bases). Germline V gene data show CDR1 as SGHRS and CDR2 as YFSETQ. Between the trimmed V and J ends, which lost 2 bases and 0 bases, there was a span of 6 bases. CDR3 length equals 14 residues. Written as DNA, the CDR3 is TGCGCCAGCAGCTTAGACAGCTCCTACAATGAGCAGTTCTTC. This gives the protein CASSLDSSYNEQFF. Using reference TRBV5-1 and TRBJ2-1 for the parts outside the CDR3, the full variable domain is KAGVTQTPRYLIKTRGQQVTLSCSPISGHRSVSWYQQTPGQGLQFLFEYFSETQRNKGNFPGRFSGRQFSNSRSEMNVSTLELGDSALYLCASSLDSSYNEQFFGPGTRLTVL.

This chain links TRBV9 with TRBJ2-7, with 9 nucleotides matching TRBD2. The germline gives CDR1 SGDLS, CDR2 YYNGEE. After removal of 2 bases from V and 2 bases from J, the junction contained 2 bases not matched to a gene. This CDR3 spans 14 amino acids. As DNA, the CDR3 is TGTGCCAGCAGCGTGGCTAGCGGGACCTACGAGCAGTACTTC. It translates to CASSVASGTYEQYF.

The chain has TRBV5-6 and TRBJ2-3; TRBD2 is a possible D gene (5 bases). The CDR3 consists of 12 residues. The germline V and J ends were trimmed by 4 bases and 8 bases, with 11 bases remaining between them. The V gene's germline CDR1 is SGHDT and CDR2 YYEEEE. CDR3 loop: CASSDGKGTQYF. CDR3 in DNA: TGTGCCAGCAGCGACGGGAAGGGTACGCAGTATTTT.

The chain has TRBV7-9 and TRBJ2-7, with TRBD2 as a possible D gene (5 bases). Looked up from germline, CDR1 is SEHNR and CDR2 is FQNEAQ (reference sequence). Trimming shortened V by 5 bases and J by 2 bases, and 16 bases separated the two germline ends. CDR3 length equals 15 residues. The CDR3 region has the DNA TGTGCCAGCAGCCTATGGGCCGGGAAACCCTACGAGCAGTACTTC. Its protein product is CASSLWAGKPYEQYF.

The rearrangement uses TRBV11-2 and TRBJ2-5, with D perhaps assigned TRBD1 or TRBD2 (6 bases each). Germline CDR1 and CDR2: SGHAT and FQNNGV. The CDR3 consists of 16 residues. V was shortened by 5 bases and J by 4 bases, with 20 bases between the two germline ends. The CDR3 loop is CASSLGGGPGLETQYF. The CDR3 DNA reads as TGTGCCAGCAGCCTAGGGGGAGGACCGGGCTTAGAGACCCAGTACTTC.

This rearrangement joins TRBV15 to TRBJ1-2; 10 bases line up with TRBD1. V shed 0 bases, J shed 3 bases, and the junction held 4 bases outside the gene matches. Germline assignment: CDR1 LNHNV and CDR2 YYDKDF (reference sequence). There are 16 residues in the CDR3. CDR3 sequence (DNA): TGTGCCACCAGCAGAGATAGACAGGGGGCTTACTATGGCTACACCTTC. Translated: CATSRDRQGAYYGYTF. The whole variable domain, filled in from reference TRBV15 and TRBJ1-2, reads DAMVIQNPRYQVTQFGKPVTLSCSQTLNHNVMYWYQQKSSQAPKLLFHYYDKDFNNEADTPDNFQSRRPNTSFCFLDIRSPGLGDTAMYLCATSRDRQGAYYGYTFGSGTRLTVV.

V usage is TRBV29-1 and J usage is TRBJ1-1; D uncertain. Germline CDR1 SQVTM, CDR2 ANQGSEA. The CDR3 spans 11 residues. Trimming removed 3 bases at V and 3 bases at J, with 5 bases between. Written as DNA, the CDR3 is TGCAGCGTTGACAGTGACACTGAAGCTTTCTTT. Amino acid sequence: CSVDSDTEAFF.

The chain uses TRBV5-1 and TRBJ1-2; possible D gene TRBD1, 5 bases. The V gene lost 7 bases and the J gene lost 0 bases, with 16 bases spanning the gap. Germline-derived CDR1 and CDR2 are SGHRS and YFSETQ. This CDR3 has 15 amino acids. The CDR3 spells CASSLSTASNYGYTF. As DNA, the CDR3 is TGCGCCAGCTCACTTTCGACAGCGTCTAACTATGGCTACACCTTC.

V gene TRBV27 combines with J gene TRBJ2-2; D unclear. CDR1 and CDR2 from the germline V gene are MNHEY and SMNVEV (reference sequence). Trimming cost V 5 bases and J 6 bases, with 22 bases left between them. The CDR3 runs 17 residues. The CDR3 bases are TGTGCCAGCAGTGAACACACCGTTACCCTCAACGCCGGGGAGCTGTTTTTT. It codes for CASSEHTVTLNAGELFF.

V and J are TRBV19 and TRBJ1-1; D might be TRBD1 (5 bases). The ends were cut back, 6 bases at V and 4 bases at J, with 18 bases in the middle. Germline V gives CDR1 LNHDA, CDR2 SQIVND (reference sequence). The CDR3 spans 15 residues. For the CDR3, the DNA is TGTGCCAGTAGATTGACAGACTCCGGGCGCACTGAAGCTTTCTTT. This gives the protein CASRLTDSGRTEAFF. Complete variable domain (other parts from reference TRBV19 and TRBJ1-1): DGGITQSPKYLFRKEGQNVTLSCEQNLNHDAMYWYRQDPGQGLRLIYYSQIVNDFQKGDIAEGYSVSREKKESFPLTVTSAQKNPTAFYLCASRLTDSGRTEAFFGQGTRLTVV.

This rearrangement joins TRBV5-1 to TRBJ1-1, with 7 bases lining up with TRBD1. Germline V gene lookup returns CDR1 SGHRS and CDR2 YFSETQ. V was pared by 3 bases and J by 1 base, with 3 bases of the junction left unmatched. The CDR3 consists of 14 residues. CDR3 region: CASSSRQGNTEAFF. CDR3 sequence (DNA): TGCGCCAGCAGCTCCAGACAGGGGAACACTGAAGCTTTCTTT.

V usage is TRBV7-9 and J usage is TRBJ2-1, with D uncertain. Germline CDR1 reads SEHNR; CDR2 reads FQNEAQ (reference sequence). CDR3 size: 15 residues. The germline V and J ends were trimmed by 3 bases and 2 bases, with 11 bases remaining between them. This CDR3 is CASSFSEIAYNEQFF. CDR3 nucleotide sequence: TGTGCCAGCAGCTTTTCGGAGATCGCCTACAATGAGCAGTTCTTC.

The chain carries TRBV4-3 and TRBJ2-1, with TRBD2 matching 9 bases. Germline assignment: CDR1 LGHNA and CDR2 YSLEER. V was clipped by 0 bases and J by 10 bases; unmatched bases: 7. CDR3 length equals 15 residues. This chain's CDR3 is CASSQDTSGQYEQFF. In DNA, the CDR3 is TGCGCCAGCAGCCAAGATACTAGCGGGCAGTACGAGCAGTTCTTC.

The chain employs TRBV21-1 and TRBJ2-7; TRBD1 is the table's D call and was not checked against the DNA. TRBV21-1 is shown as a pseudogene. The CDR3 totals 16 residues. The CDR3 region is CASSLLPGQGAEEQYF. The CDR3 DNA reads TGTGCCAGCAGCCTTCTGCCTGGACAGGGGGCGGAAGAGCAGTACTTC.

The V call is TRBV30, the J call TRBJ1-2; TRBD1 is a possible D gene (5 bases). The V end lost 3 bases, the J end lost 7 bases, and 21 bases lay between the germline ends. CDR1 is GTSNPN and CDR2 is SVGIG in the germline V gene (reference sequence). This CDR3 contains 15 residues. The CDR3 reads CAWRSGTTVIFGYTF. In DNA, the CDR3 is TGTGCCTGGAGGTCAGGGACTACAGTTATCTTTGGCTACACCTTC.

The gene calls are TRBV10-1 and TRBJ2-5; 16 positions match TRBD2. The length of the CDR3 is 16 residues. J lost 5 bases, V lost 8 bases, and 8 bases had no gene match. Germline loops: CDR1 WNHNN, CDR2 SYGVQD (reference sequence). The CDR3 nucleotides are TGCGCCAGCGAGGGACTAGCGGGAGGGCCGGGGGAGACCCAGTACTTC. Residues: CASEGLAGGPGETQYF.